This T cell receptor beta chain was retrieved from a study of cytomegalovirus exposure and HLA in healthy donors. Study information: A subsequent analysis reported that the roughly 120 validation repertoires were produced on the same platform that had also been used for the approximately 700 first-cohort repertoires.

Notes on this clone: As yet, its antigen is unknown.

Study findings and constraints: Reported results showed that the classifier diagnosed cytomegalovirus status with high specificity and sensitivity. Most TCRs appeared rarely, but some public TCRs recurred in many donors.

This table comes from immunoSEQ multiplex PCR, and its TCRdb copy is limited to in-frame clones, with some not included. The data contain more than 200,000 clones, about 90% of them singletons. Germline CDR1 and CDR2: SGHDT and YYEEEE. This CDR3 spans 14 amino acids. V was pared by 2 bases and J by 10 bases, with 11 bases of the junction left unmatched. V is TRBV5-6 and J is TRBJ1-1; 7 bases are shared with TRBD1. The receptor's source is a woman aged 25-40 years in good health and CMV-seronegative. Sequencing used PBMCs. In nucleotides, the CDR3 is TGTGCCAGCAGCTTCGACAGGGCTGGGTTTAGAGCTTTCTTT. This sequence encodes CASSFDRAGFRAFF.